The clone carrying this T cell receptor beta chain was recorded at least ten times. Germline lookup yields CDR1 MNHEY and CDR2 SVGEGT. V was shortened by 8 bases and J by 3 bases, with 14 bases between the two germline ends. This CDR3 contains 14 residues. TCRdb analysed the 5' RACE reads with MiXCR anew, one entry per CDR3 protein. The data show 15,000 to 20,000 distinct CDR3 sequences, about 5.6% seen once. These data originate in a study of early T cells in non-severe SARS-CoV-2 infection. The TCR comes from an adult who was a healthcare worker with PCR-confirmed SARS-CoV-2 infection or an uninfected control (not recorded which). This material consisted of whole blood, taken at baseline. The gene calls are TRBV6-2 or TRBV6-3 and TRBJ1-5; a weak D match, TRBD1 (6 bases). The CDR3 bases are TGTGCCAGCGAGGGGGGCGGCTACAATCAGCCCCAGCATTTT. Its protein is CASEGGGYNQPQHF.